This record concerns one T cell receptor (beta chain) sequence. This sample stems from a study of blood T cell repertoires in COVID-19. Study background: Sites across the United States, Italy and Spain contributed samples from acute and convalescent COVID-19. From T cells, B-cell-depleted T cells, or PBMCs came the material, which was cDNA or gDNA.

How the authors handled the data: Reference gene primer amplification gave nucleated cell count estimates. Generated by immunoSEQ multiplex PCR, the TCRdb table keeps only in-frame clones and is missing some. V and J calls and clone size are copied from that table; D and trimming were computed from the DNA. The data contain about 140,000 clones, around 73% of them singletons. The source is a man in his 60s who had recovered from COVID-19. Sequenced: peripheral blood.

The CDR3 sequence: CATRARVTGELFF. CDR3 DNA: TGTGCCACCAGGGCCAGGGTGACCGGGGAGCTGTTTTTT. The chain combines TRBV24-1 with TRBJ2-2, with a weak D call TRBD1 (5 bases). V was pared by 7 bases and J by 5 bases, with 10 bases between. Looked up from germline, CDR1 is KGHDR and CDR2 is SFDVKD. The CDR3 is 13 amino acids.